One and the same sample provided the 14 T cell receptor beta chains below, sequenced in a study of T cells in Graves' hyperthyroidism and ophthalmopathy. Researchers amplified the TCR beta CDR3 regions from RNA transcripts. During a first-round RT-PCR of the TCR CDR3, the HTBI primer set was used. TCRdb fed the multiplex PCR reads into MiXCR, producing one record per CDR3 protein. The sample yields 350,000 or so distinct CDR3 sequences, 20% to 25% seen once. The sample comprised blood. These TCRs come from a woman between 50 and 59 years old with Graves' hyperthyroidism.

Details on this clonotype: A read error may be the cause here, since a much bigger clone is one base away. The chain links TRBV28 to TRBJ2-5; D gene ambiguous. The CDR3 covers 12 residues. From germline, CDR1 is MDHEN and CDR2 SYDVKM. The V end lost 8 bases, the J end lost 7 bases, and 14 bases lay between the germline ends. The CDR3, as DNA: TGTGCCAGCGACATCCTCCTTGGGACCCAGTACTTC. This codes for CASDILLGTQYF.

This clonotype was detected many times. J is TRBJ2-1 and V is TRBV9, with 10 bases aligning to TRBD1. The CDR3 runs 16 residues. Germline CDR1 SGDLS, CDR2 YYNGEE. V dropped 4 bases and J dropped 2; count of bases not matched to a gene: 6. The CDR3 bases are TGTGCCAGCAGCCTCCCGGACAGGGGGGCCTACAATGAGCAGTTCTTC. Translation: CASSLPDRGAYNEQFF. Looking up the rest from reference TRBV9 and TRBJ2-1 gives the full variable domain: DSGVTQTPKHLITATGQRVTLRCSPRSGDLSVYWYQQSLDQGLQFLIQYYNGEERAKGNILERFSAQQFPDLHSELNLSSLELGDSALYFCASSLPDRGAYNEQFFGPGTRLTVL.

The table lists this clonotype with a few counts. V and J are TRBV9 and TRBJ2-7; D ambiguous. The CDR3 runs to 14 residues. V lost 0 bases and J 7 bases, leaving 14 bases between the germline ends. The germline V gene has CDR1 SGDLS and CDR2 YYNGEE. Written as DNA, the CDR3 is TGTGCCAGCAGCGTAGTCGCTAGTAGCTTAGAGCAGTACTTC. Its translation is CASSVVASSLEQYF.

This clonotype occurred many times. This sequence joins TRBV28 and TRBJ2-7, with D uncertain. The V gene's germline CDR1 is MDHEN and CDR2 SYDVKM. The CDR3 covers 12 residues. The V end was cut by 7 bases, the J end by 3 bases, with 10 bases between. The CDR3 sequence: CASTSFYYEQYF. The DNA of the CDR3 is TGTGCCAGCACCTCCTTTTACTACGAGCAGTACTTC.

Comments on this clonotype: A far larger clone differs by one base, so this is likely a read error. The rearrangement uses TRBV12-3 or TRBV12-4 and TRBJ1-3; D unclear. CDR3 size: 12 residues. This chain's CDR3 is CTSSSSGNTIYF. The CDR3 DNA reads TGTACCAGCAGCTCTTCTGGAAACACCATATATTTT.

This clonotype was picked up many times. The chain is built from TRBV3-1 and TRBJ1-4, with 10 bases fitting TRBD1. Germline V gives CDR1 LGHDT, CDR2 YNNKEL (reference sequence). This CDR3 is built from 18 residues. After removal of 5 bases from V and 3 bases from J, the junction contained 12 bases not matched to a gene. The CDR3 region is CASSTPTGGRTANEKLFF. The CDR3 DNA follows: TGTGCCAGCAGCACGCCGACAGGGGGCCGGACGGCTAATGAAAAACTGTTTTTT.

The chain carries TRBV2 and TRBJ2-2, with 9 bases lining up with TRBD1. The ends lost 6 bases at V and 3 bases at J; junction bases unmatched: 8. Germline assignment: CDR1 SNHLY and CDR2 FYNNEI. The CDR3 has 16 amino acids. CDR3 in DNA: TGTGCCAGCAGCTTGGACAGGGGTGTCGACACCGGGGAGCTGTTTTTT. Amino acid sequence: CASSLDRGVDTGELFF.

Comment on this clonotype: Possible read error: a much larger clone is one base away. This chain's CDR3 is CAGSLASGVTDTQYF. The CDR3 bases are TGTGCCGGCAGCTTAGCTAGCGGCGTCACAGATACGCAGTATTTT. V gene TRBV7-9 combines with J gene TRBJ2-3, with 7 nucleotides matching TRBD2. The CDR3 contains 15 residues. The germline gives CDR1 SEHNR, CDR2 FQNEAQ (reference sequence). Full variable domain (remainder filled in from reference TRBV7-9 and TRBJ2-3): DTGVSQNPRHKITKRGQNVTFRCDPISEHNRLYWYRQTLGQGPEFLTYFQNEAQLEKSRLLSDRFSAERPKGSFSTLEIQRTEQGDSAMYLCAGSLASGVTDTQYFGPGTRLTVL.

This clonotype was seen ten or more times. The J gene is TRBJ2-7, the V gene TRBV5-1; 9 bases map to TRBD1. Germline V CDR1 and CDR2: SGHRS, YFSETQ. This CDR3 has 13 residues. Unmatched junction bases numbered 2, after V lost 5 bases and J lost 2 bases. The CDR3 DNA follows: TGCGCCAGCAGAAGACAGGGGGCCTACGAGCAGTACTTC. This translates into CASRRQGAYEQYF.

V and J are TRBV27 and TRBJ1-5, with TRBD1 identical over 10 bases. CDR3 length equals 16 residues. Germline trimming cut 5 bases from V and 6 bases from J; bases unmatched to any gene: 10. Germline V CDR1 and CDR2: MNHEY, SMNVEV (reference sequence). The CDR3 sequence is CASSPRTGGTGQPQHF. The CDR3 nucleotides are TGTGCCAGCAGTCCCCGGACAGGGGGGACAGGTCAGCCCCAGCATTTT.

This clonotype was observed many times. V usage is TRBV6-5 and J usage is TRBJ2-5; tentatively, D is TRBD2 (6 bases). The CDR3 has 14 residues. V lost 0 bases to trimming and J lost 8 bases, with 13 bases between them. Germline V gene data show CDR1 as MNHEY and CDR2 as SVGAGI. For the CDR3, the DNA is TGTGCCAGCAGTTACTCGCCGGCGGAGGGAACCCAGTACTTC. Translated, it gives CASSYSPAEGTQYF.

This clonotype has ten or more counts. This rearrangement joins TRBV9 to TRBJ1-4, with D uncertain. The V end was cut by 2 bases, the J end by 0 bases, with 14 bases between. CDR1 is SGDLS and CDR2 is YYNGEE in the germline V gene. The CDR3 runs 17 residues. CDR3 region: CASSVSPHAATNEKLFF. The CDR3 region has the DNA TGTGCCAGCAGCGTTAGTCCCCACGCCGCAACTAATGAAAAACTGTTTTTT.

In its sample, this clonotype was seen a few times. This chain links TRBV19 with TRBJ2-1, with 9 positions matching TRBD1. Germline V gives CDR1 LNHDA, CDR2 SQIVND (reference sequence). The length of the CDR3 is 13 residues. Germline trimming cut 4 bases from V and 8 bases from J; bases unmatched to any gene: 3. CDR3 sequence: CASSTNRGHEQFF. In nucleotides, the CDR3 is TGTGCCAGTAGTACGAACAGGGGGCATGAGCAGTTCTTC.

This clonotype has a count of ten or more. The chain employs TRBV3-1 and TRBJ2-3; TRBD2 matches 7 bases. V dropped 2 bases and J dropped 6; count of bases not matched to a gene: 8. The length of the CDR3 is 15 residues. Germline V gene lookup returns CDR1 LGHDT and CDR2 YNNKEL (reference sequence). The CDR3 here is CASSQSTSRLDTQYF. DNA of the CDR3: TGTGCCAGCAGCCAATCGACTAGCCGACTGGATACGCAGTATTTT.